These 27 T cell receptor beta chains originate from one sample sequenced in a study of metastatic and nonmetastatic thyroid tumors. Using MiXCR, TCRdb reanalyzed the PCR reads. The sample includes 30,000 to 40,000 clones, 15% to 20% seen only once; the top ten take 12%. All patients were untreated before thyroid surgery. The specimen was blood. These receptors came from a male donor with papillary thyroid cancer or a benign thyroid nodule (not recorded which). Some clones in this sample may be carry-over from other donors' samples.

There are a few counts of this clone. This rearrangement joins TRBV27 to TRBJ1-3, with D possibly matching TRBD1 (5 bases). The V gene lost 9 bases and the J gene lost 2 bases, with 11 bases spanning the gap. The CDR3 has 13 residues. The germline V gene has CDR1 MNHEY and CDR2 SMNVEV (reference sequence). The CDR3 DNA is TGTGCCAGGCTTAGGGGTACTGGAAACACCATATATTTT. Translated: CARLRGTGNTIYF.

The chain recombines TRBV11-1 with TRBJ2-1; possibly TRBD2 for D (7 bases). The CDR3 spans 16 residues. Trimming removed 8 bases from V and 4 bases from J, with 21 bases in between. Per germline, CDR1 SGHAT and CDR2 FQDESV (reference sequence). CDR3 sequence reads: CASRWGEGVVYNEQFF. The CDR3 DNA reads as TGTGCCAGCCGTTGGGGGGAGGGGGTCGTTTACAATGAGCAGTTCTTC.

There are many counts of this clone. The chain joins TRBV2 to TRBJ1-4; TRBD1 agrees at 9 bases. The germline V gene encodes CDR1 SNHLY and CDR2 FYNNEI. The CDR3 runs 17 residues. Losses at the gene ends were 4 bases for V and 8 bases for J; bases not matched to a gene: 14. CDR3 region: CASSGGGQGSVGEKLFF. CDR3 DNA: TGTGCCAGCAGTGGAGGCGGACAGGGGTCGGTAGGGGAAAAACTGTTTTTT.

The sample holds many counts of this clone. The CDR3 nucleotides read TGCAGTGCTAGAGATCAGCCAGGAGGGGGGGAGCTGTTTTTT. Encoded protein: CSARDQPGGGELFF. The J gene is TRBJ2-2, the V gene TRBV20-1; D is perhaps TRBD2 (6 bases). This CDR3 has 14 amino acids. Per the germline V gene, CDR1 is DFQATT and CDR2 is SNEGSKA (reference sequence). The V end lost 0 bases, the J end lost 8 bases, and 13 bases lay between the germline ends.

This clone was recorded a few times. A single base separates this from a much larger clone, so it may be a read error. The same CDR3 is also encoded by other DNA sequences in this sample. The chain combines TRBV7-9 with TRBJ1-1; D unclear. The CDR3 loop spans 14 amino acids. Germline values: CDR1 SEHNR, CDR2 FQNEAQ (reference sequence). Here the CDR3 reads CASSSIRVGTEALF. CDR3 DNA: TGTGCCAGCAGCTCTATTCGTGTGGGCACTGAAGCTCTCTTT.

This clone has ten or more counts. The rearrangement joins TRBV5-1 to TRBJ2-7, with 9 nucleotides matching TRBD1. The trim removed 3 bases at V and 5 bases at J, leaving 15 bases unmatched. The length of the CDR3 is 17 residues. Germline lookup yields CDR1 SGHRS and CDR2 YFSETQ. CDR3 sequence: CASSSGTGTGIENEQYF. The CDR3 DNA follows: TGCGCCAGCAGCTCGGGGACCGGGACAGGGATTGAAAACGAGCAGTACTTC. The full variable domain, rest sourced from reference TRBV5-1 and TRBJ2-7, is KAGVTQTPRYLIKTRGQQVTLSCSPISGHRSVSWYQQTPGQGLQFLFEYFSETQRNKGNFPGRFSGRQFSNSRSEMNVSTLELGDSALYLCASSSGTGTGIENEQYFGPGTRLTVT.

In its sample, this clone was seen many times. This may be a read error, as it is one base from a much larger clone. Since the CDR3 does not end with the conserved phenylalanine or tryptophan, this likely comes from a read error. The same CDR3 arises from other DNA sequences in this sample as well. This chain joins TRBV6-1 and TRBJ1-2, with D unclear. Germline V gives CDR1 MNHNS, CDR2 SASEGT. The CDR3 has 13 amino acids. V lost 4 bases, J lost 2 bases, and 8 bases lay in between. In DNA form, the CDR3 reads TGTGCCAGCAGTGCGACAACGAACTATGGCTACACCCTC. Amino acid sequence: CASSATTNYGYTL.

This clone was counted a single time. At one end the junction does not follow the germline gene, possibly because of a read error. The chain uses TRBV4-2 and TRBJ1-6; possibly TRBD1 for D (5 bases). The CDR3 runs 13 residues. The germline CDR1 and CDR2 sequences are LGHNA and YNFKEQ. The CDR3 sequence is CASSQGVWSPLHF. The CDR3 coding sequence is TGTGCCAGTAGCCAAGGGGTATGGTCACCCCTCCACTTT.

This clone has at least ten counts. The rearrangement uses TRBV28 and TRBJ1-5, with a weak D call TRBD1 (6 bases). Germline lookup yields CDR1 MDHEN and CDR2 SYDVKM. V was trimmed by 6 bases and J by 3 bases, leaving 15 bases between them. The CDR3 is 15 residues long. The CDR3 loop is CASSPTDRTNQPQHF. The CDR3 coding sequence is TGTGCCAGCAGCCCTACCGACAGGACCAATCAGCCCCAGCATTTT.

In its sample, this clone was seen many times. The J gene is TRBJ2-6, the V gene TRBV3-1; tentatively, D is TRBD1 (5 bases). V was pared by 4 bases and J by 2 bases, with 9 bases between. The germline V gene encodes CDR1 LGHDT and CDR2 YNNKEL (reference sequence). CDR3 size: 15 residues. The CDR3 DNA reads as TGTGCCAGCAGCCTATCGGACACTGGGGCCAACGTCCTGACTTTC. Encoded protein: CASSLSDTGANVLTF.

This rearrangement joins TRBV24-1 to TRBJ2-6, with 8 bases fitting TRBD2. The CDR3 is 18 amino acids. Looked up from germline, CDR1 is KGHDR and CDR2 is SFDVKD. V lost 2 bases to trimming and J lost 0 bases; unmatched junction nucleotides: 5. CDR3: CATSDSPGGTSGANVLTF. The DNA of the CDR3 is TGTGCCACCAGTGATTCACCGGGGGGGACCTCTGGGGCCAACGTCCTGACTTTC.

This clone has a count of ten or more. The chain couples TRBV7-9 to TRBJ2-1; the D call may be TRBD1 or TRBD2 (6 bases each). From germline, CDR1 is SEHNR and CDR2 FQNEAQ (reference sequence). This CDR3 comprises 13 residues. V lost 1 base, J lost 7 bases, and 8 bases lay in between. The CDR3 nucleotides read TGTGCCAGCAGCTTAGGAGGGGGGAATGAGCAGTTCTTC. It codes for CASSLGGGNEQFF.

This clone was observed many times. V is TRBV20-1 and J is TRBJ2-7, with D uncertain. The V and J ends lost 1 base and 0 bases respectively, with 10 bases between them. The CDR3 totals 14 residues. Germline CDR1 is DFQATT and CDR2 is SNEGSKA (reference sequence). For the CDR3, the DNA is TGCAGTGCTAGAGTCTACGTAAGCTCCTACGAGCAGTACTTC. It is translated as CSARVYVSSYEQYF.

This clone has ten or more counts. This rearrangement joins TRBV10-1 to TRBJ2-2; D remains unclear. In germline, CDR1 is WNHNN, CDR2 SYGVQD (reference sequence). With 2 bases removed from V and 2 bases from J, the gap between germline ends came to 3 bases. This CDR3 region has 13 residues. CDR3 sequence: CASSESNTGELFF. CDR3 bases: TGCGCCAGCAGTGAGAGCAACACCGGGGAGCTGTTTTTT.

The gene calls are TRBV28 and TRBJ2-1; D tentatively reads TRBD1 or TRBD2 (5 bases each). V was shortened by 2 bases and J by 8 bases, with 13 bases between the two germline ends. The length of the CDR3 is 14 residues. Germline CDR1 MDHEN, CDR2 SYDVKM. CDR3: CASSLGGAQDEQFF. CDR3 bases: TGTGCCAGCAGTTTAGGGGGAGCCCAGGATGAGCAGTTCTTC.

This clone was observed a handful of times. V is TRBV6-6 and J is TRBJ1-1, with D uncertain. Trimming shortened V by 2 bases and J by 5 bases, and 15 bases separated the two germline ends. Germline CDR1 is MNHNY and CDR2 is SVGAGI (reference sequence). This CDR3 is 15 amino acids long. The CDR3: CASSYPGRPGTEAFF. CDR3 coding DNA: TGTGCCAGCAGTTACCCCGGACGCCCCGGGACTGAAGCTTTCTTT.

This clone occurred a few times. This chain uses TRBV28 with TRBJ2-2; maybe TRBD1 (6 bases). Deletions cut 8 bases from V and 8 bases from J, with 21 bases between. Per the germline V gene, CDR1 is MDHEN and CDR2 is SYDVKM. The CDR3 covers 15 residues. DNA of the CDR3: TGTGCCAGCTGCCCCCCGGGACATCTTACGGGGGAGCTGTTTTTT. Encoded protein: CASCPPGHLTGELFF. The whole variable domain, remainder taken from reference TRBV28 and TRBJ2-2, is DVKVTQSSRYLVKRTGEKVFLECVQDMDHENMFWYRQDPGLGLRLIYFSYDVKMKEKGDIPEGYSVSREKKERFSLILESASTNQTSMYLCASCPPGHLTGELFFGEGSRLTVL.

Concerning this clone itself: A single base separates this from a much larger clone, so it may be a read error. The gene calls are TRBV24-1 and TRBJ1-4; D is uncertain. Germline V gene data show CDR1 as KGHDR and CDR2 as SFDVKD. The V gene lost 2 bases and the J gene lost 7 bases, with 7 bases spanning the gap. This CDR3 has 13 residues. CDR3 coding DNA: TGTGCCACCAGTGATTCGATTAGTGAAAAACTGTTTTTT. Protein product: CATSDSISEKLFF.

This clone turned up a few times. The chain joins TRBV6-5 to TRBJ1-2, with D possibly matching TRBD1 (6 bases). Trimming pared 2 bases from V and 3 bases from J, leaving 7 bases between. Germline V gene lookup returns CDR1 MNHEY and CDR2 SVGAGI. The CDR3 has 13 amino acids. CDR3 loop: CASSYGQHYGYTF. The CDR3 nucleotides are TGTGCCAGCAGTTACGGACAGCACTATGGCTACACCTTC.

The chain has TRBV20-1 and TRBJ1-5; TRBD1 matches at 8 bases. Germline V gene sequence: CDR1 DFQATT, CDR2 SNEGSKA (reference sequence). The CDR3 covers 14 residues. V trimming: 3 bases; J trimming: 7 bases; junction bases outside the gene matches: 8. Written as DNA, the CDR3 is TGCAGTGCTAGGAGGACAGGGCGGGGACAGCCCCAGCATTTT. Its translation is CSARRTGRGQPQHF.

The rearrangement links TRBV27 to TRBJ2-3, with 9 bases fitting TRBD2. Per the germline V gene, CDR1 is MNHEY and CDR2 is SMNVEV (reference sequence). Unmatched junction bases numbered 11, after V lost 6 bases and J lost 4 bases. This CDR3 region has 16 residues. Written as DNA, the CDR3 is TGTGCCAGCAGCCGTGCCAGCGGGAGGATTGCAGATACGCAGTATTTT. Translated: CASSRASGRIADTQYF.

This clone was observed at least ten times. This CDR3 is CASLPSLGTGANVLTF. The CDR3 nucleotides are TGTGCCAGTTTACCAAGCCTGGGTACTGGGGCCAACGTCCTGACTTTC. V gene TRBV12-3 or TRBV12-4 combines with J gene TRBJ2-6; D gene uncertain. V was trimmed by 9 bases and J by 2 bases, leaving 17 bases between them. CDR3 size: 16 residues.

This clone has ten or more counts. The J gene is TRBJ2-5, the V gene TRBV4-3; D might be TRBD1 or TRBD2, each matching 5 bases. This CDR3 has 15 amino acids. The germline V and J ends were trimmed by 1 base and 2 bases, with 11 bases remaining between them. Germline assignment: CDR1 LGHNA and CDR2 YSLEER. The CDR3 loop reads CASSQVGDGQETQYF. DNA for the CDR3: TGCGCCAGCAGCCAAGTCGGGGACGGGCAAGAGACCCAGTACTTC.

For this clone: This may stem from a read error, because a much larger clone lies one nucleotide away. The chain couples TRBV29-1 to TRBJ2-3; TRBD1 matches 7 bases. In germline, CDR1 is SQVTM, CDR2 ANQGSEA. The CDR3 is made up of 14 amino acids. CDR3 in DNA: TGCAGCGGTACAGGGGCCTTTCCCACATATACGCAGTATTTT. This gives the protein CSGTGAFPTYTQYF.

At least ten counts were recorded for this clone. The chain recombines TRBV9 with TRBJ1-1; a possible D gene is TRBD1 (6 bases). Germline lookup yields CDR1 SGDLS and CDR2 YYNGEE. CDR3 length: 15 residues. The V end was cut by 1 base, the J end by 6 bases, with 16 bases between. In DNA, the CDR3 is TGTGCCAGCAGCGTAAATTCCCGGGGGGCCGCTGAAGCTTTCTTT. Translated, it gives CASSVNSRGAAEAFF.

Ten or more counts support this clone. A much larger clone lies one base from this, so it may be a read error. Written as DNA, the CDR3 is TGTGCCAGCAGTCCGCCGCCAGAAGTCAATGAGCAGCTCTTC. Translated: CASSPPPEVNEQLF. This chain connects TRBV12-3 or TRBV12-4 to TRBJ2-1; D unresolved. There are 14 residues in the CDR3.

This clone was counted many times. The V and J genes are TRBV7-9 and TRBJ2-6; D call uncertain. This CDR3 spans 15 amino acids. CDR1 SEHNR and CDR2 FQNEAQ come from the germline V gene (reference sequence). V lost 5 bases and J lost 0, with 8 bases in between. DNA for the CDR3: TGTGCCAGCAGCCCTTTCCCCTCTGGGGCCAACGTCCTGACTTTC. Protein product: CASSPFPSGANVLTF.